Listed below are T cell receptor beta chains from one sample, sequenced in a study of T cell responses to AZD1222 COVID-19 vaccine. Produced via immunoSEQ multiplex PCR; TCRdb's table is partial and in-frame only. The sample consists of about 170,000 clones, just under 90% of them appearing once. This sample comprised peripheral blood, obtained 28 days after the second dose of the MenACWY control vaccine. The receptor set was obtained from an adult who received the MenACWY meningococcal vaccine as a control. Each CDR3 is given with its conserved first and last residue. The D gene is left open where the match is weak.

TRBJ1-6 | TRBD1 | TRBV5-1 | CASSLGDRAITGSPLHF | TGCGCCAGCAGCTTGGGTGACAGGGCCATTACTGGTTCACCCCTCCACTTT
TRBJ2-7 | NA | TRBV7-9 | CASLTGTGSYEQYF | TGTGCCAGCCTAACCGGGACGGGCTCCTACGAGCAGTACTTC
TRBJ1-2 | NA | TRBV28 | CASSTPYGYTF | TGTGCCAGCAGTACCCCGTATGGCTACACCTTC
TRBJ1-2 | NA | TRBV7-9 | CASSFSNEGYTF | TGTGCCAGCAGCTTCTCAAACGAGGGCTACACCTTC
TRBJ1-2 | NA | TRBV28 | CASSNYGYTF | TGTGCCAGCAGTAACTATGGCTACACCTTC
TRBJ1-2 | NA | TRBV28 | CASRPQPMSYTF | TGTGCCAGCAGACCTCAGCCCATGAGCTACACCTTC
TRBJ1-1 | NA | TRBV5-6 | CASSFTLWDTEAFF | TGTGCCAGCAGCTTCACTTTATGGGACACTGAAGCTTTCTTT
TRBJ1-3 | NA | TRBV30 | CAWSVSGDGNTIYF | TGTGCCTGGAGTGTAAGCGGGGATGGAAACACCATATATTTT
TRBJ2-5 | NA | TRBV7-2 | CASSLVGGQETQYF | TGTGCCAGCAGCTTAGTTGGCGGACAAGAGACCCAGTACTTC
TRBJ1-6 | NA | TRBV28 | CASSLGRGNSPLHF | TGTGCCAGCAGTTTAGGCAGGGGTAATTCACCCCTCCACTTT